These 29 T cell receptor beta chains share one sample of origin, sequenced in a study of CD8 T cells in ankylosing spondylitis. MiXCR was run by TCRdb on the 5' RACE reads, yielding one entry per CDR3 protein. The sample shows around 220,000 distinct CDR3 sequences, approximately 10% of them seen only once. The source material was blood, either unsorted or a sorted T cell fraction (not recorded which). Receptors originate from a male donor with ankylosing spondylitis or in good health (not recorded which).

The chain employs TRBV12-3 or TRBV12-4 and TRBJ1-1, with 8 positions matching TRBD1. V was pared by 1 base and J by 2 bases, with 3 bases of the junction left unmatched. The CDR3 has 15 residues. The DNA for the CDR3 is TGTGCCAGCAGTTTAGACGCAGGGGGCAACACTGAAGCTTTCTTT. It yields the protein CASSLDAGGNTEAFF.

The chain recombines TRBV3-1 with TRBJ2-2, with a tentative D call TRBD2 (6 bases). Trimming cost V 4 bases and J 3 bases, with 15 bases left between them. Germline CDR1 LGHDT, CDR2 YNNKEL (reference sequence). The CDR3 runs 16 residues. CDR3 bases: TGTGCCAGCAGCCGTCGCGGGGCGGGGTACACCGGGGAGCTGTTTTTT. It yields the protein CASSRRGAGYTGELFF.

This chain links TRBV11-3 with TRBJ2-5; possible D gene TRBD2, 6 bases. Trimming shortened V by 1 base and J by 4 bases, and 13 bases separated the two germline ends. The germline V gene encodes CDR1 SGHNT and CDR2 YENEEA. The CDR3 consists of 15 residues. The CDR3 spells CASSLGPGVLETQYF. In DNA form, the CDR3 reads TGTGCCAGCAGCTTAGGTCCGGGGGTCTTAGAGACCCAGTACTTC.

This clonotype was seen many times. The chain combines TRBV12-3 or TRBV12-4 with TRBJ1-2, with 9 bases matching TRBD1. The junction had 14 bases not matched to a gene; V was cut back by 2 bases and J by 4 bases. The CDR3 extends over 18 amino acids. The chain's CDR3 is CASSLSPGTGYRGYGYTF. For the CDR3, the DNA is TGTGCCAGCAGTTTATCCCCAGGGACAGGGTATCGGGGCTATGGCTACACCTTC.

This clonotype was seen many times. The chain recombines TRBV7-2 with TRBJ1-5; 7 bases map to TRBD1. The germline gives CDR1 SGHTA, CDR2 FQGNSA. V lost 2 bases, J lost 2 bases, and 3 bases stayed unmatched. The CDR3 length is 15 residues. CDR3 sequence: CASSLITGGNQPQHF. The CDR3 coding sequence is TGTGCCAGCAGCTTAATAACAGGGGGCAATCAGCCCCAGCATTTT.

This clonotype was observed at least ten times. The chain employs TRBV29-1 and TRBJ2-7, with a weak D call TRBD2 (6 bases). Per the germline V gene, CDR1 is SQVTM and CDR2 is ANQGSEA. The CDR3 totals 13 residues. The germline V and J ends were trimmed by 2 bases and 2 bases, with 10 bases remaining between them. The CDR3 DNA reads as TGCAGCGTTGAAAAAGGAGGGGCCTACGAGCAGTACTTC. This sequence encodes CSVEKGGAYEQYF.

This clonotype occurred many times. V is TRBV7-2 and J is TRBJ1-5; D perhaps matches TRBD1 (5 bases). There are 15 residues in the CDR3. The ends were cut back, 1 base at V and 8 bases at J, with 15 bases in the middle. Germline lookup yields CDR1 SGHTA and CDR2 FQGNSA. The CDR3 spells CASSLGGRGLEPQHF. The CDR3 DNA sequence: TGTGCCAGCAGCTTAGGTGGTAGGGGCTTAGAGCCCCAGCATTTT. Combining the CDR3 with reference TRBV7-2 and TRBJ1-5 gives the whole variable domain GAGVSQSPSNKVTEKGKDVELRCDPISGHTALYWYRQSLGQGLEFLIYFQGNSAPDKSGLPSDRFSAERTGGSVSTLTIQRTQQEDSAVYLCASSLGGRGLEPQHFGDGTRLSIL.

This clonotype appeared many times. The CDR3 coding sequence is TGCAGTGCTACTAGCGGGGGGGCCTTTGCAGATACGCAGTATTTT. This sequence encodes CSATSGGAFADTQYF. This chain uses TRBV20-1 with TRBJ2-3; 12 bases are shared with TRBD2. Germline CDR1 is DFQATT and CDR2 is SNEGSKA (reference sequence). The CDR3 length is 15 residues. The V segment lost 4 bases and the J segment 4 bases; nucleotides outside the gene matches: 6.

This clonotype was detected only a few times. This rearrangement joins TRBV3-1 to TRBJ1-2; TRBD1 agrees at 8 bases. Germline V CDR1 and CDR2: LGHDT, YNNKEL (reference sequence). Trimming took 5 bases from V and 6 from J; bases not matched to a gene: 14. This CDR3 comprises 16 residues. The chain's CDR3 is CASSLKGRGRGNGYTF. The CDR3 DNA reads as TGTGCCAGCAGCTTAAAGGGCAGGGGGCGCGGGAATGGCTACACCTTC.

This clonotype was seen more than once but under ten times. The chain uses TRBV19 and TRBJ2-3; 12 bases are shared with TRBD2. V shed 10 bases, J shed 1 base, and the junction held 6 bases outside the gene matches. This CDR3 has 15 residues. Germline lookup yields CDR1 LNHDA and CDR2 SQIVND (reference sequence). The chain's CDR3 is CATQTSGGRTDTQYF. The CDR3 bases are TGTGCCACCCAGACTAGCGGGGGCCGCACAGATACGCAGTATTTT. Full variable domain (outside the CDR3, taken from reference TRBV19 and TRBJ2-3): DGGITQSPKYLFRKEGQNVTLSCEQNLNHDAMYWYRQDPGQGLRLIYYSQIVNDFQKGDIAEGYSVSREKKESFPLTVTSAQKNPTAFYLCATQTSGGRTDTQYFGPGTRLTVL.

This clonotype was seen ten or more times. The chain uses TRBV7-6 and TRBJ2-7; 7 bases map to TRBD1. The junction had 1 base not matched to a gene; V was cut back by 4 bases and J by 4 bases. The CDR3 is 12 amino acids. Germline CDR1 reads SGHVS; CDR2 reads FNYEAQ. The CDR3 here is CASSSTGYEQYF. The CDR3 region has the DNA TGTGCCAGCAGCTCGACAGGGTACGAGCAGTACTTC.

V gene TRBV14 combines with J gene TRBJ2-2; no firm D call. Germline V gene data show CDR1 as SGHDN and CDR2 as FVKESK. The CDR3 covers 12 residues. Deletions cut 1 base from V and 9 bases from J, with 6 bases between. DNA for the CDR3: TGTGCCAGCAGCCAAGGTTCCCGGGAGCTGTTTTTT. Its translation is CASSQGSRELFF. The full variable domain, completed using reference TRBV14 and TRBJ2-2, is EAGVTQFPSHSVIEKGQTVTLRCDPISGHDNLYWYRRVMGKEIKFLLHFVKESKQDESGMPNNRFLAERTGGTYSTLKVQPAELEDSGVYFCASSQGSRELFFGEGSRLTVL.

This clonotype has a count of ten or more. This chain's CDR3 is CSASTSGARTDTQYF. The CDR3 DNA sequence: TGCAGTGCTTCTACTAGCGGAGCTCGCACAGATACGCAGTATTTT. The chain recombines TRBV20-1 with TRBJ2-3; 8 nucleotides line up with TRBD2. There are 15 residues in the CDR3. Germline V gene sequence: CDR1 DFQATT, CDR2 SNEGSKA (reference sequence). With 5 bases clipped from V and 1 base from J, the junction kept 8 bases outside the gene matches.

This clonotype was observed many times. This sequence joins TRBV5-1 and TRBJ2-7; D uncertain. CDR1 and CDR2 from the germline V gene are SGHRS and YFSETQ. V was cut by 3 bases and J by 2 bases, with 12 bases left in between. The CDR3 extends over 14 amino acids. The DNA of the CDR3 is TGCGCCAGCAGCTCATTGACATCCACCTACGAGCAGTACTTC. It translates to CASSSLTSTYEQYF.

The CDR3 reads CASSLRTGGTEAFF. CDR3 nucleotides: TGTGCCAGCAGCTTAAGGACAGGCGGAACTGAAGCTTTCTTT. The chain has TRBV7-9 and TRBJ1-1, with 7 bases identical to TRBD1. This CDR3 region has 14 residues. Trimming cost V 2 bases and J 5 bases; bases outside gene matches: 5. Germline V gene data show CDR1 as SEHNR and CDR2 as FQNEAQ (reference sequence).

This clonotype appeared many times. The chain has TRBV12-3 or TRBV12-4 and TRBJ2-7; 8 positions agree with TRBD1. The CDR3 spans 13 residues. Losses at the gene ends were 6 bases for V and 2 bases for J; bases not matched to a gene: 3. CDR3 sequence (DNA): TGTGCCAGCAGCCGACAGGGGCCCTACGAGCAGTACTTC. Translated, it gives CASSRQGPYEQYF.

This clonotype was detected ten times or more. This chain links TRBV9 with TRBJ2-5, with 10 nucleotides matching TRBD2. Germline assignment: CDR1 SGDLS and CDR2 YYNGEE. The CDR3 is made up of 15 amino acids. Trimming took 3 bases from V and 4 from J; bases not matched to a gene: 6. The CDR3 sequence is CASSATSGVRETQYF. The CDR3 DNA reads TGTGCCAGCAGCGCCACTAGCGGGGTGCGAGAGACCCAGTACTTC.

The sample holds many counts of this clonotype. The gene calls are TRBV5-1 and TRBJ2-1; 8 bases map to TRBD1. The ends lost 4 bases at V and 7 bases at J; junction bases unmatched: 13. Germline V gene lookup returns CDR1 SGHRS and CDR2 YFSETQ. CDR3 size: 16 residues. The CDR3 coding sequence is TGCGCCAGCAGCAGAAGACAGGGGTGGGATAGAAATGAGCAGTTCTTC. This sequence encodes CASSRRQGWDRNEQFF.

There are many counts of this clonotype. The CDR3 protein is CASSLFSYEQYF. The CDR3 DNA follows: TGTGCCAGCAGTTTATTCTCCTACGAGCAGTACTTC. The J gene is TRBJ2-7, the V gene TRBV12-3 or TRBV12-4; D is unclear. The CDR3 has 12 residues. With 2 bases removed from V and 0 bases from J, the gap between germline ends came to 2 bases.

This clonotype has at least ten counts. This chain uses TRBV10-3 with TRBJ2-1; no clear D. V was trimmed by 4 bases and J by 3 bases, leaving 10 bases between them. This CDR3 spans 14 amino acids. Germline loops: CDR1 ENHRY, CDR2 SYGVKD. For the CDR3, the DNA is TGTGCCATCAGTGGGGGAACAGACTACAATGAGCAGTTCTTC. Translation gives CAISGGTDYNEQFF.

This clonotype was counted only a few times. The chain joins TRBV15 to TRBJ2-2; TRBD1 might be the D (6 bases). Per the germline V gene, CDR1 is LNHNV and CDR2 is YYDKDF (reference sequence). V dropped 0 bases and J dropped 0 bases, with 11 bases sitting between them. The CDR3 totals 17 residues. Here the CDR3 DNA reads TGTGCCACCAGCAGAGATACAGGGCCCGCGAACACCGGGGAGCTGTTTTTT. Translated, it gives CATSRDTGPANTGELFF.

This clonotype was counted a single time. At one end the junction does not follow the germline gene, possibly because of a read error. CDR3 sequence (DNA): TGTGCCAGCAGCCAATTACGAGGGGGCCATGGCTACCCCTTC. Its protein is CASSQLRGGHGYPF. This chain links TRBV3-1 with TRBJ1-2, with 7 bases that match TRBD1. The germline CDR1 and CDR2 sequences are LGHDT and YNNKEL (reference sequence). The CDR3 loop spans 14 amino acids.

This clonotype was detected ten times or more. The rearrangement joins TRBV29-1 to TRBJ2-3, with 12 bases matching TRBD1. Germline CDR1 SQVTM, CDR2 ANQGSEA. The CDR3 contains 18 residues. The ends lost 1 base at V and 1 base at J; junction bases unmatched: 9. The CDR3 sequence is CSVEGEGTGGFGTDTQYF. The CDR3, as DNA: TGCAGCGTTGAAGGGGAGGGGACAGGGGGCTTCGGCACAGATACGCAGTATTTT.

For this clonotype: A read error is possible here, since a much larger clone lies one base away. The conserved final phenylalanine or tryptophan is absent from the CDR3, which likely points to a read error. The V gene is TRBV28, the J gene TRBJ2-2; D might be TRBD1 (6 bases). The V gene's germline CDR1 is MDHEN and CDR2 SYDVKM. CDR3 length: 17 residues. Trimming removed 7 bases at V and 3 bases at J, with 21 bases between. Written as DNA, the CDR3 is TGTGCCAGCACCACTGAAGGGGGTTGGTCGGACACCGGGGAGCTGTTTTCT. It yields the protein CASTTEGGWSDTGELFS.

The CDR3 loop is CASSVATSGGSTDTQYF. Written as DNA, the CDR3 is TGTGCCAGCAGCGTAGCGACTAGCGGGGGGAGCACAGATACGCAGTATTTT. The chain employs TRBV9 and TRBJ2-3; 13 positions agree with TRBD2. Losses at the gene ends were 0 bases for V and 0 bases for J; bases not matched to a gene: 1. The CDR3 loop spans 17 amino acids. From germline, CDR1 is SGDLS and CDR2 YYNGEE.

This clonotype was recorded only once. A much larger clonotype is one base distant, so this may be a read error. It is unclear where the CDR3 begins or ends on the DNA, so no DNA is shown, and the CDR3 is as TCRdb lists it. This chain uses TRBV9 with TRBJ1-5. Termini included, the CDR3 measures 14 amino acids. Germline CDR1 is SGDLS and CDR2 is YYNGEE. The CDR3 protein is CASSVGVGNQPHHF.

This clonotype was counted between two and nine times. The genes are TRBV27 and TRBJ1-1, with D hard to call. The CDR3 consists of 14 residues. V dropped 6 bases and J dropped 1 base, with 12 bases sitting between them. Germline V gene lookup returns CDR1 MNHEY and CDR2 SMNVEV (reference sequence). The CDR3 DNA sequence: TGTGCCAGCAGGAGCCTCCAGGCGAACACTGAAGCTTTCTTT. Its protein is CASRSLQANTEAFF.

The CDR3 reads CASSKGPRDYGYTF. CDR3 coding DNA: TGTGCCAGCAGCAAAGGGCCGCGGGACTATGGCTACACCTTC. The rearrangement uses TRBV21-1 and TRBJ1-2. TRBV21-1 is a listed pseudogene. This CDR3 is built from 14 residues.

This clonotype was picked up many times. The rearrangement uses TRBV3-1 and TRBJ1-3; D is unresolved. CDR1 and CDR2 (germline): LGHDT, YNNKEL (reference sequence). V was trimmed by 0 bases and J by 4 bases, leaving 10 bases between them. There are 15 residues in the CDR3. The CDR3 region has the DNA TGTGCCAGCAGCCAAGATGGCGGGCCGGGAAACACCATATATTTT. This codes for CASSQDGGPGNTIYF.